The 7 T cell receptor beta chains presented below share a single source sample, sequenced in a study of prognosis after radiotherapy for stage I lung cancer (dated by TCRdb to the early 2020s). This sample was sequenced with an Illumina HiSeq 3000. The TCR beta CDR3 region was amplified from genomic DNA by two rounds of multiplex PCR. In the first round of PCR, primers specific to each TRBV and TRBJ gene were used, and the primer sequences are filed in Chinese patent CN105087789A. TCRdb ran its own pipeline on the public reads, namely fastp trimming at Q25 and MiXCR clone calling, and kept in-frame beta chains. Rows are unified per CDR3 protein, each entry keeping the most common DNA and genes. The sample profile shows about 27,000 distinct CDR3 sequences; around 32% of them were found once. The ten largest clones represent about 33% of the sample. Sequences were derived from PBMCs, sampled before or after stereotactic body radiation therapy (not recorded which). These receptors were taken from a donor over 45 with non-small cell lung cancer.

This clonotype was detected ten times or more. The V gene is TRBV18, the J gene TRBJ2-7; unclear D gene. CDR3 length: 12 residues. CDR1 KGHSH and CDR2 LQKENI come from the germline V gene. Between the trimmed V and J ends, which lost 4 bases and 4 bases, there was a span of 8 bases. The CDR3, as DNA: TGTGCCAGCTCACTGGAGTTATACGAGCAGTACTTC. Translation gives CASSLELYEQYF.

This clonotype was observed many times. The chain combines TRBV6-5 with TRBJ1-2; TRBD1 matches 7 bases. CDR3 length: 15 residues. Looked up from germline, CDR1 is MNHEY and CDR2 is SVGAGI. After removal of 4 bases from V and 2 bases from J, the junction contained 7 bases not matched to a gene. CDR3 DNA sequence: TGTGCCAGCAGTTCCCCGACAGGGCAAAACTATGGCTACACCTTC. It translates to CASSSPTGQNYGYTF.

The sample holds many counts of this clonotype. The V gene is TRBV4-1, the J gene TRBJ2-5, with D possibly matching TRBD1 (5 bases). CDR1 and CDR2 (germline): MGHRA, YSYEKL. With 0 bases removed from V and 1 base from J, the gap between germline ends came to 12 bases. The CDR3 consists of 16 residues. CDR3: CASSQEGRALQETQYF. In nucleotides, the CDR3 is TGCGCCAGCAGCCAAGAGGGCAGGGCACTCCAAGAGACCCAGTACTTC.

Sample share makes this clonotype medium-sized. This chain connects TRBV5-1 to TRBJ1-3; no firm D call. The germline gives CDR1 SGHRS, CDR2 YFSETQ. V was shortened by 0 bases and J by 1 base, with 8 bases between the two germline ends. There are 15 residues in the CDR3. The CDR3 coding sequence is TGCGCCAGCAGCTTGGCGGGGTCTTCTGGAAACACCATATATTTT. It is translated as CASSLAGSSGNTIYF.

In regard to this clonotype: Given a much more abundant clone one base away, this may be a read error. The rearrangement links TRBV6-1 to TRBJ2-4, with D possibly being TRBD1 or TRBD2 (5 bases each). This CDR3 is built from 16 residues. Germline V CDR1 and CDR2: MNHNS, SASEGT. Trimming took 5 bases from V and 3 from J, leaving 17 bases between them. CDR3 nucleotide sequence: TGTGCCAGCAGTCCAGACTCCCTGGGGGTCAAAAACATTCAGTACTTC. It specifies CASSPDSLGVKNIQYF.

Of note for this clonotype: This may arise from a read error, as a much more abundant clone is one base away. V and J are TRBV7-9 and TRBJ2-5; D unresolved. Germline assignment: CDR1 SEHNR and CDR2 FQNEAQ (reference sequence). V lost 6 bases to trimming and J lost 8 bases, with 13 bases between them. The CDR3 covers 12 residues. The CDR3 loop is CASSAKLSTQYF. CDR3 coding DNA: TGTGCCAGCAGTGCTAAACTCTCTACCCAGTACTTC.

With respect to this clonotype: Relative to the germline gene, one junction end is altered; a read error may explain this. The CDR3 protein is CASSFTGGFLSGANVMTF. The CDR3 DNA sequence: TGTGCCAGTAGTTTCACAGGGGGCTTTTTATCTGGGGCCAACGTCATGACTTTC. The chain has TRBV27 and TRBJ2-6; 9 nucleotides agree with TRBD1. CDR1 is MNHEY, CDR2 SMNVEV, per germline (reference sequence). The CDR3 sequence is 18 residues long.